This T cell receptor beta chain comes out of a study of blood T cell repertoires in COVID-19. Per the authors' pipeline: Quantification of nucleated cells was approximated via reference gene primer amplification. Using immunoSEQ multiplex PCR, the repertoire was profiled, and TCRdb retains in-frame clones only, with some absent. That table furnishes V, J and clone size, whereas the DNA furnished D and trimming. The repertoire holds just over 650,000 clones, with about 90% as singletons. The germline CDR1 and CDR2 sequences are SGHDT and YYEEEE. The CDR3 is 15 residues long. The ends were cut back, 0 bases at V and 7 bases at J, with 13 bases in the middle.

Sequenced input: peripheral blood. The V and J genes are TRBV5-6 and TRBJ1-4; D is undetermined. The receptor was derived from a woman aged 18-30 years with acute or convalescent COVID-19. The CDR3 DNA reads TGTGCCAGCAGCTTGGCCACGGGGTCGGGTGAAAAACTGTTTTTT. Residues: CASSLATGSGEKLFF. Filled out from reference TRBV5-6 and TRBJ1-4, the complete variable domain reads DAGVTQSPTHLIKTRGQQVTLRCSPKSGHDTVSWYQQALGQGPQFIFQYYEEEERQRGNFPDRFSGHQFPNYSSELNVNALLLGDSALYLCASSLATGSGEKLFFGSGTQLSVL.